These 9 T cell receptor beta chains came from one sample sequenced in a study of chemoradiotherapy in HPV16-positive cancers. TCRdb keeps only in-frame clones here, not all; method: immunoSEQ multiplex PCR. In the table there are 30,000 to 35,000 clones, 89% of which are singletons. The specimen comprised blood, sampled from a patient who underwent chemoradiotherapy. These receptors came from a human donor with HPV-associated anogenital cancer.

The chain joins TRBV6-5 to TRBJ1-2; unclear D gene. The CDR3 covers 13 residues. Germline assignment: CDR1 MNHEY and CDR2 SVGAGI. V was shortened by 0 bases and J by 5 bases, with 7 bases between the two germline ends. Written as DNA, the CDR3 is TGTGCCAGCAGTTACTCACAAGGGTATGGCTACACCTTC. Translating it yields CASSYSQGYGYTF.

This chain connects TRBV5-1 to TRBJ1-1, with 7 bases lining up with TRBD1. V was pared by 4 bases and J by 6 bases, with 3 bases of the junction left unmatched. CDR1 and CDR2 from the germline V gene are SGHRS and YFSETQ. This CDR3 spans 12 amino acids. The CDR3 DNA reads as TGCGCCAGCAGCCCAGGGACAGCTGAAGCTTTCTTT. Translation gives CASSPGTAEAFF.

The chain links TRBV19 to TRBJ1-2, with TRBD1 matching over 7 bases. Germline V gives CDR1 LNHDA, CDR2 SQIVND (reference sequence). The CDR3 length is 14 residues. The J segment lost 4 bases and the V segment lost 6 bases, leaving 8 bases of the junction unmatched. The chain's CDR3 is CASSGQVGSYGYTF. CDR3 bases: TGTGCCAGTAGCGGACAGGTGGGCTCCTATGGCTACACCTTC. Variable domain in full (rest from reference TRBV19 and TRBJ1-2): DGGITQSPKYLFRKEGQNVTLSCEQNLNHDAMYWYRQDPGQGLRLIYYSQIVNDFQKGDIAEGYSVSREKKESFPLTVTSAQKNPTAFYLCASSGQVGSYGYTFGSGTRLTVV.

The chain links TRBV30 to TRBJ2-7; D may correspond to TRBD1 or TRBD2 (5 bases each). With 5 bases removed from V and 10 bases from J, the gap between germline ends came to 15 bases. This CDR3 has 11 residues. CDR1 GTSNPN and CDR2 SVGIG come from the germline V gene (reference sequence). The DNA for the CDR3 is TGTGCCTGGGGGGACCTACAGTTACAGTACTTC. It yields the protein CAWGDLQLQYF.

The chain links TRBV7-3 to TRBJ2-7; D unclear. CDR1 is SGHTA and CDR2 is FQGTGA in the germline V gene. The CDR3 spans 14 residues. Trimming left V 5 bases short and J 5 bases short, with 16 bases between. The CDR3 DNA follows: TGTGCCAGCAGCCGTAATGTAGGGAACGACGAGCAGTACTTC. Translated: CASSRNVGNDEQYF.

V and J are TRBV6-5 and TRBJ2-3, with D hard to call. Trimming removed 6 bases from V and 6 bases from J, with 10 bases in between. The CDR3 sequence is 12 residues long. The V gene's germline CDR1 is MNHEY and CDR2 SVGAGI. The CDR3 is CASSRLGDTQYF. CDR3 sequence (DNA): TGTGCCAGCAGCCGACTGGGGGATACGCAGTATTTT.

The chain is built from TRBV7-2 and TRBJ2-7; D remains ambiguous. The CDR3 consists of 13 residues. Trimming left V 1 base short and J 7 bases short, with 11 bases between. Germline V gives CDR1 SGHTA, CDR2 FQGNSA. The CDR3 protein is CASSLVGPREQYF. CDR3 nucleotides: TGTGCCAGCAGCTTAGTGGGTCCCAGGGAGCAGTACTTC.

This clone was observed a handful of times. The chain uses TRBV18 and TRBJ2-5; TRBD1 is a possible D gene (6 bases). Trimming left V 3 bases short and J 2 bases short, with 7 bases between. The CDR3 has 13 amino acids. The germline V gene has CDR1 KGHSH and CDR2 LQKENI. CDR3 sequence: CASSPGQQETQYF. In DNA form, the CDR3 reads TGTGCCAGCTCACCGGGACAACAAGAGACCCAGTACTTC.

The chain links TRBV7-2 to TRBJ2-3; D unclear. Per the germline V gene, CDR1 is SGHTA and CDR2 is FQGNSA. The CDR3 is 12 amino acids. V was shortened by 3 bases and J by 3 bases, with 4 bases between the two germline ends. This chain's CDR3 is CASSLGTDTQYF. The DNA for the CDR3 is TGTGCCAGCAGCTTGGGGACAGATACGCAGTATTTT.